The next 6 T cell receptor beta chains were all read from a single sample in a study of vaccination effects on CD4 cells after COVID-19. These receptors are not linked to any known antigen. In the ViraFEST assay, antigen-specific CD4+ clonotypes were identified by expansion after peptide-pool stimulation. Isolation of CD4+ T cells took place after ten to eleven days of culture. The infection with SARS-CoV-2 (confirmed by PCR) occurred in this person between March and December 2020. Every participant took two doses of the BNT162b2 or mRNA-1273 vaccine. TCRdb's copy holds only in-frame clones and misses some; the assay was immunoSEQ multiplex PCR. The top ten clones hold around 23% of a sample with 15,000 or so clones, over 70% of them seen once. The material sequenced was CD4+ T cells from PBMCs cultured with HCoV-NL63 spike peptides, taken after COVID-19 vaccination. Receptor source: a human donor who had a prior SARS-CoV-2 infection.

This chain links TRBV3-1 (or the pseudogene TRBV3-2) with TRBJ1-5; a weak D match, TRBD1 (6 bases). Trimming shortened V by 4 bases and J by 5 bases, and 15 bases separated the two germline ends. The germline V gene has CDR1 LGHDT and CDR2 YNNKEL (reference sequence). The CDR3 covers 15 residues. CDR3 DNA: TGTGCCAGCAGCCCTGGACAGCAAATTTATCAGCCCCAGCATTTT. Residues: CASSPGQQIYQPQHF.

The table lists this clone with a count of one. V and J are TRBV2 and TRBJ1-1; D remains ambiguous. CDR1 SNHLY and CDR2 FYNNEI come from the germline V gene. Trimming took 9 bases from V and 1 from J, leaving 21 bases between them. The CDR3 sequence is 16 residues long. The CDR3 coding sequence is TGTGCCAGTCAACCATTACAGTTCCAGTCGAACACTGAAGCTTTCTTT. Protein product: CASQPLQFQSNTEAFF.

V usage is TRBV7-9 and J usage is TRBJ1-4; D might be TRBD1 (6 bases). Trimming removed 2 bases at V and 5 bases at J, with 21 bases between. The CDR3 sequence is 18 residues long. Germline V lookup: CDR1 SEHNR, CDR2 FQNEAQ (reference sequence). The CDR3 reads CASSLYGGTIEGNEKLFF. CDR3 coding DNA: TGTGCCAGCAGCTTATACGGCGGGACAATCGAAGGGAATGAAAAACTGTTTTTT.

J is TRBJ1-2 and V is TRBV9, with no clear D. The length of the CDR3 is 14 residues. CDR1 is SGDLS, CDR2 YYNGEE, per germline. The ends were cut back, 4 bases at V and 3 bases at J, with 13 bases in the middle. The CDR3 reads CASSPRLEHYGYTF. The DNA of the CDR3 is TGTGCCAGCAGCCCCCGGTTGGAGCACTATGGCTACACCTTC.

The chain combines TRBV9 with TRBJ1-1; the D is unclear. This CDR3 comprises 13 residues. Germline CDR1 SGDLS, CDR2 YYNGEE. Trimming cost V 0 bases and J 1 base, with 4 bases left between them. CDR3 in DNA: TGTGCCAGCAGCGTAGGATGGAACACTGAAGCTTTCTTT. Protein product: CASSVGWNTEAFF.

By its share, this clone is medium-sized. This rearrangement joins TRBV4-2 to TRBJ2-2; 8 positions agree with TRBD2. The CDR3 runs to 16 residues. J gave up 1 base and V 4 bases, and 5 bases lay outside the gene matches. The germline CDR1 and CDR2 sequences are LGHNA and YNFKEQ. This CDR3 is CASSRRLAQNTGELFF. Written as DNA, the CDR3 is TGTGCCAGCAGCCGAAGACTAGCGCAGAACACCGGGGAGCTGTTTTTT.